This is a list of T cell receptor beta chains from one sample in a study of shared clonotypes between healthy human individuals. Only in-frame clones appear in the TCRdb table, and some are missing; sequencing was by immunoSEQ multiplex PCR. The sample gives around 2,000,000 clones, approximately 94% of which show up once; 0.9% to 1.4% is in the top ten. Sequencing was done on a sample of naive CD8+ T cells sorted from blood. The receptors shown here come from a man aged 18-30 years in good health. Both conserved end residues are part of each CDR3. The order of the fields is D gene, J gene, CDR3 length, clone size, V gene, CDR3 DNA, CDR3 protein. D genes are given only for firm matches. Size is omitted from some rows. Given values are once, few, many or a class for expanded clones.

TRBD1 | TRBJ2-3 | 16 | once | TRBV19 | TGTGCCAGTAGATCCTTCGGGACAGGGTCCACAGATACGCAGTATTTT | CASRSFGTGSTDTQYF
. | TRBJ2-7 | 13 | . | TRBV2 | TGTGCCAGCAGTGCGGGTAGCTCCTACGAGCAGTACTTC | CASSAGSSYEQYF
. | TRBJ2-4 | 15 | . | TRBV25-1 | TGTGCCAGCAGTGAATATGAGGGAGGAGTTGACATTCAGTACTTC | CASSEYEGGVDIQYF
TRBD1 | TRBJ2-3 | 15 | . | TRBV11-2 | TGTGCCAGCAGCCCAAGGACAGGGCCCGCAGATACGCAGTATTTT | CASSPRTGPADTQYF
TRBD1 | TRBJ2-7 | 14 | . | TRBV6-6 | TGTGCCAGCAGTTACTCTGACAGGGAATACGAGCAGTACTTC | CASSYSDREYEQYF
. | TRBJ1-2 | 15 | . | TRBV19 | TGTGCCAGTAGTGCCCCAGGTTTGGCTAACTATGGCTACACCTTC | CASSAPGLANYGYTF
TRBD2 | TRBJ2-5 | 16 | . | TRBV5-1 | TGCGCCAGCAGGGCCGGGACTAGCGGCTACCAAGAGACCCAGTACTTC | CASRAGTSGYQETQYF
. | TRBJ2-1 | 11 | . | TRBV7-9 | TGTGCCAGCAGCTTCGAAGGCGAGCAGTTCTTC | CASSFEGEQFF
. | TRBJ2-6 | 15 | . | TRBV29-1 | TGCAGCGTTGAAGACACGAGCTCTGGGGCCAACGTCCTGACTTTC | CSVEDTSSGANVLTF
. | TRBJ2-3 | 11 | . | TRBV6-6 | TGTGCAGCTCAGGGGAAGGATACGCAGTATTTT | CAAQGKDTQYF
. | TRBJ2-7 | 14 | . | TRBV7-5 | TGTGCCAGGGACCTAGGGGACAGACCTACGCAGCAGTACTTC | CARDLGDRPTQQYF
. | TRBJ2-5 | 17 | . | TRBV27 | TGTGCCAGCAGTTTATCGCAATACGCGTGGCGGGAAGAGACCCAGTACTTC | CASSLSQYAWREETQYF
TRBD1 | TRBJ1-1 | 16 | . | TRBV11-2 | TGTGCCAGCAGCTTAAAATGGACAGGGGTGAACACTGAAGCTTTCTTT | CASSLKWTGVNTEAFF
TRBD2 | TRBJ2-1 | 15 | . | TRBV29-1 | TGCAGCGTTGAAGTAGCCAGCGGGACGTACAATGAGCAGTTCTTC | CSVEVASGTYNEQFF
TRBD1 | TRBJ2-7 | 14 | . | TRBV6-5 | TGTGCCAGCAGTTACACAGGGGGCGAATACGAGCAGTACTTC | CASSYTGGEYEQYF
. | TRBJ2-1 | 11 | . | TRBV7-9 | TGTGCCAGCGGGTGGGCAAATGAGCAGTTCTTC | CASGWANEQFF
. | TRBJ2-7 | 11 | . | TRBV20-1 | TGCAGTGCTCCGAGGGGCTACGAGCAGTACTTC | CSAPRGYEQYF
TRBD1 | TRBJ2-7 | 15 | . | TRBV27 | TGTGCCAGCAGAAATATGGACAGGGGCTGGGACGAGCAGTACTTC | CASRNMDRGWDEQYF
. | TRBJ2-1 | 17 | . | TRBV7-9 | TGTGCCAGCAGCCCCCCCCTCGGGCAGCTCCTCTACAATGAGCAGTTCTTC | CASSPPLGQLLYNEQFF
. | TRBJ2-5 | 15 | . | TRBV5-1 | TGCGCCAGCAGCTTGGAAGGGGGACCAACAGGGACCCAGTACTTC | CASSLEGGPTGTQYF
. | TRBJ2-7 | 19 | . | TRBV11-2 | TGTGCCAGCAGCTTAGATCGAGGTGCTCGGGACGGAGCCTCCTACGAGCAGTACTTC | CASSLDRGARDGASYEQYF
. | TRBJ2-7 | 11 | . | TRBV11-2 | TGTGCCAGCAGCAACAACTACGAGCAGTACTTC | CASSNNYEQYF
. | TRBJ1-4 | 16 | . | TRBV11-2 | TGTGCCAGCAGCCTGACTCAGGGAGTGGGTAATGAAAAACTGTTTTTT | CASSLTQGVGNEKLFF
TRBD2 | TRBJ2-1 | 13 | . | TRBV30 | TGTGCCTGGAGCTTTGCGGGAGGACAAAAGCAGTTCTTC | CAWSFAGGQKQFF
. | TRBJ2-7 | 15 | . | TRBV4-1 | TGCGCCAGCAGCCAAGATTTCCGGGGGAGCTACGAGCAGTACTTC | CASSQDFRGSYEQYF
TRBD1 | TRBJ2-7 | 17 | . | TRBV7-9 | TGTGCCAGCAGCTTAGCGGACGGGGGGACAGGGACTGGCGAGCAGTACTTC | CASSLADGGTGTGEQYF
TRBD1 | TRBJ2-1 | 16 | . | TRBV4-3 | TGCGCCAGCAGCCAAAGCGCCGGGACAGGCTACAATGAGCAGTTCTTC | CASSQSAGTGYNEQFF
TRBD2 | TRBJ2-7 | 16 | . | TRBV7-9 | TGTGCCAGCAGCGCCCCTCCCCCTAGCGGGAGGAACGAGCAGTACTTC | CASSAPPPSGRNEQYF
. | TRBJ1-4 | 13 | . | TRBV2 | TGTGCCAGCAAAGAGGGAAATAATGAAAAACTGTTTTTT | CASKEGNNEKLFF
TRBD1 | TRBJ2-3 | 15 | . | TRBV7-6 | TGTGCCAGCAGCTTAGCTTATACAGGGGCAGATACGCAGTATTTT | CASSLAYTGADTQYF
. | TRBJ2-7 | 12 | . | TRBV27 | TGTGCCAGCAGTTTAGTCAATAGCGAGCAGTACTTC | CASSLVNSEQYF
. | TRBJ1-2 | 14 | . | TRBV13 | TGTGCCAGCAGCTCCGGCCAGGGGATGGGAGGCTACACCTTC | CASSSGQGMGGYTF
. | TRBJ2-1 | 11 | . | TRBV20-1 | TGCAGTGCGCAGGACGGGAATGAGCAGTTCTTC | CSAQDGNEQFF
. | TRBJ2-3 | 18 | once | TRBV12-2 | TGTGCAAGTCGCTTAAGGACTAGCGGGGGCCTTAGCACAGATACGCAGTATTTT | CASRLRTSGGLSTDTQYF
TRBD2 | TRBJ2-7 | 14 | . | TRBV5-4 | TGTGCCAGCAGCCCCGAAGCGGGAGGCTACGAGCAGTACTTC | CASSPEAGGYEQYF
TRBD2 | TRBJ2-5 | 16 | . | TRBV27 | TGTGCCAGCAGTCCCTTAGCGCGGGGGGGCCCGGAGACCCAGTACTTC | CASSPLARGGPETQYF
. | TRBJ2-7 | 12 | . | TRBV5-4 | TGTGCCAGCAGCTTGGGGAGCCACGAGCAGTACTTC | CASSLGSHEQYF
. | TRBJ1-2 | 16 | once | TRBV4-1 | TGCGCCAGCAGCCAAGATGAAGAGCTTTTAAAGTATGGCTACACCTTC | CASSQDEELLKYGYTF
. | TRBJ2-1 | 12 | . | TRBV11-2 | TGTGCCAGCAGCCTGACTCTGGATGAGCAGTTCTTC | CASSLTLDEQFF
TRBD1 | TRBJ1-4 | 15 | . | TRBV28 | TGTGCCAGCAGTTCCGGGACAGGGCAAGGTGAAAAACTGTTTTTT | CASSSGTGQGEKLFF
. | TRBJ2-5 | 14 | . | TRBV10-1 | TGCGCCAGCAGTGAGTCGGGGGGCCAAGAGACCCAGTACTTC | CASSESGGQETQYF
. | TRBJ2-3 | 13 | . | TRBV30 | TGTGCCTGGACGGTGGGAGGACTGGATACGCAGTATTTT | CAWTVGGLDTQYF
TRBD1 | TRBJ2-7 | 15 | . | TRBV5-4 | TGTGCCAGCAGCTTGGGACAGGGGCAATACTACGAGCAGTACTTC | CASSLGQGQYYEQYF
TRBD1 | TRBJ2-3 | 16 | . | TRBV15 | TGTGCCACCAGCAGAGAACAAGGACAGGGAGCAGATACGCAGTATTTT | CATSREQGQGADTQYF
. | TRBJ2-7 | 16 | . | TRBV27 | TGTGCCAGCAGTTGGTCCGCGGGACAGTTCTCCTACGAGCAGTACTTC | CASSWSAGQFSYEQYF
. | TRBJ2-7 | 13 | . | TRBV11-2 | TGTGCCAGCAGCTTGGGACTTGCCTACGAGCAGTACTTC | CASSLGLAYEQYF
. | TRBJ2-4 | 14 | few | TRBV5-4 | TGTGCCAGCAGCCCTGGAACGGCCAAAAACATTCAGTACTTC | CASSPGTAKNIQYF
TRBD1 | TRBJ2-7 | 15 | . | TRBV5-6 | TGTGCCAGCAGCTTGTATACAGGGGCCCCGTACGAGCAGTACTTC | CASSLYTGAPYEQYF
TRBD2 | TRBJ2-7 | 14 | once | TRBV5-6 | TGTGCCAGCAGCCGAAGCGGGAACTCCTACGAGCAGTACTTC | CASSRSGNSYEQYF
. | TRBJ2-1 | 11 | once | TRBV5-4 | TGTGCCAGCAGCTTGGGAGGAGAGCAGTTCTTC | CASSLGGEQFF
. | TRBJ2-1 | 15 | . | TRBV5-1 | TGCGCCAGCAGCTTGGGGACAGAACGTTCCAATGAGCAGTTCTTC | CASSLGTERSNEQFF